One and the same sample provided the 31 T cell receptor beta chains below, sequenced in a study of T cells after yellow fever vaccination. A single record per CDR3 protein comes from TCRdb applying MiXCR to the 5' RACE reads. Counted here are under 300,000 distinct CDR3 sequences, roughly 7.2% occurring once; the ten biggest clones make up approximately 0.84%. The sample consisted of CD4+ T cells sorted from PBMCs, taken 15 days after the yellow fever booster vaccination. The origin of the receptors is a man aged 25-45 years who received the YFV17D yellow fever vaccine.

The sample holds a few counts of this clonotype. The CDR3 nucleotides are TGTGCCAGTACGGGTTGGGACAATGAGCAGTTCTTC. Its protein is CASTGWDNEQFF. The rearrangement joins TRBV19 to TRBJ2-1; D gene uncertain. V was trimmed by 7 bases and J by 5 bases, leaving 9 bases between them. The V gene's germline CDR1 is LNHDA and CDR2 SQIVND (reference sequence). This CDR3 has 12 residues.

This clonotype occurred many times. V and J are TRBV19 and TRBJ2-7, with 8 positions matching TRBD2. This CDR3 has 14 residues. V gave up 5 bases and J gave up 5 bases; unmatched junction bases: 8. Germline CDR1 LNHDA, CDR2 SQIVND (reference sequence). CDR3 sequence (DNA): TGTGCCAGTAGTGTTGGACGGGAGGGCAACGAGCAGTACTTC. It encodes CASSVGREGNEQYF.

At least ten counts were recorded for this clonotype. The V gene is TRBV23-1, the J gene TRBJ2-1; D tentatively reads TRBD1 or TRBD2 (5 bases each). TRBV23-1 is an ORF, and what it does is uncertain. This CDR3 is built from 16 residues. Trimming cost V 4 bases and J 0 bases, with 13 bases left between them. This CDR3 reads CASSLQGPSSYNEQFF. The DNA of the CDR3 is TGCGCCAGCAGTCTTCAGGGACCCAGCTCCTACAATGAGCAGTTCTTC.

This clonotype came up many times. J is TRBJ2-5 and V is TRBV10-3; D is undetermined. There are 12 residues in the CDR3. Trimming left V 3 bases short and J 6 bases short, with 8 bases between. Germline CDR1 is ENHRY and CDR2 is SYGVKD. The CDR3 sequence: CAISDPPKTQYF. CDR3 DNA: TGTGCCATCAGTGATCCCCCGAAGACCCAGTACTTC.

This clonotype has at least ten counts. The CDR3: CASSFRLAGAREQYF. CDR3 nucleotides: TGTGCCAGCAGTTTTCGGCTAGCGGGGGCCCGCGAGCAGTACTTC. The rearrangement joins TRBV12-3 or TRBV12-4 to TRBJ2-7; 10 nucleotides line up with TRBD2. V dropped 3 bases and J dropped 6; count of bases not matched to a gene: 8. The CDR3 consists of 15 residues.

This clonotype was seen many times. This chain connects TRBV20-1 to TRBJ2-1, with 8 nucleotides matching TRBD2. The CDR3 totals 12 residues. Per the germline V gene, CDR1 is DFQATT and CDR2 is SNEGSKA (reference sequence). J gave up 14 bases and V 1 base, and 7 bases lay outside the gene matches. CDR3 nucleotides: TGCAGTGCTAGAGCAACTAGCGGAGATAAGTTCTTC. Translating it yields CSARATSGDKFF.

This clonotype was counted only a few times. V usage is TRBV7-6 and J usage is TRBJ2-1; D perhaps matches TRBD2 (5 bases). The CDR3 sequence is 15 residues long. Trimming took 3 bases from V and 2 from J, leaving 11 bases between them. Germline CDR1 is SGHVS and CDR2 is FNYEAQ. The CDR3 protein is CASSFVSGAYNEQFF. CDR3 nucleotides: TGTGCCAGCAGCTTTGTGTCCGGGGCCTACAATGAGCAGTTCTTC.

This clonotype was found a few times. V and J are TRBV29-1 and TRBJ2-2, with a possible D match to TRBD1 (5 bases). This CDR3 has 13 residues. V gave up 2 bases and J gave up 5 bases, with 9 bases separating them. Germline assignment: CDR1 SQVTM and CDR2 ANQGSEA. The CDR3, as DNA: TGCAGCGTTGAAAGGGCAGGGACCGGGGAGCTGTTTTTT. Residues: CSVERAGTGELFF.

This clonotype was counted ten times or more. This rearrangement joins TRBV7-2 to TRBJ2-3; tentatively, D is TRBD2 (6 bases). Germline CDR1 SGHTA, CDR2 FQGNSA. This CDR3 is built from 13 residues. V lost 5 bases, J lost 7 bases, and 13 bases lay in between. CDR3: CASSVSTSYTQYF. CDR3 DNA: TGTGCCAGCAGCGTCTCGACTAGTTATACGCAGTATTTT.

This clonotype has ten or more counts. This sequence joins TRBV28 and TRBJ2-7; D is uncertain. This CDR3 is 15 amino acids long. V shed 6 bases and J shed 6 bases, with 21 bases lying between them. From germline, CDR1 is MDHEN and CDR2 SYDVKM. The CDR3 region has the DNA TGTGCCAGCAGCGGCTACAGTCTTGGTTATCGCGAGCAGTACTTC. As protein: CASSGYSLGYREQYF.

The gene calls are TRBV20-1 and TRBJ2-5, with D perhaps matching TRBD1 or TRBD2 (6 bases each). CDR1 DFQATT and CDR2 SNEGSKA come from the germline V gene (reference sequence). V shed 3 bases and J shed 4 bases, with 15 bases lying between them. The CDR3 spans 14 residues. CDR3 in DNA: TGCAGTGCTAGTCCGGGGGCGCGTGGAGAGACCCAGTACTTC. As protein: CSASPGARGETQYF.

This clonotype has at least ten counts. The CDR3 loop reads CATLAQSSYEQYF. In nucleotides, the CDR3 is TGTGCCACTTTAGCGCAGAGCTCCTACGAGCAGTACTTC. V gene TRBV6-1 combines with J gene TRBJ2-7, with a possible D match to TRBD2 (5 bases). From germline, CDR1 is MNHNS and CDR2 SASEGT. The CDR3 is made up of 13 amino acids. V shed 10 bases and J shed 0 bases, with 13 bases lying between them.

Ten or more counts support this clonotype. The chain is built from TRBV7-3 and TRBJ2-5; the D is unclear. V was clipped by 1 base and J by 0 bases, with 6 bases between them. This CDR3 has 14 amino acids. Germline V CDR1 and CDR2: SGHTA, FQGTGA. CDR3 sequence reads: CASSLSSDQETQYF. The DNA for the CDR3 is TGTGCCAGCAGCTTAAGTTCAGACCAAGAGACCCAGTACTTC.

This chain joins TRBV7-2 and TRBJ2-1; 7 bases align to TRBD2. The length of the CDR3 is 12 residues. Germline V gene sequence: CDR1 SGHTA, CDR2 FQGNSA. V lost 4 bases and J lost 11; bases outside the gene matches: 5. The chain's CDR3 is CASSSRTRKQFF. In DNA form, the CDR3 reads TGTGCCAGCAGCTCCCGGACTAGGAAGCAGTTCTTC.

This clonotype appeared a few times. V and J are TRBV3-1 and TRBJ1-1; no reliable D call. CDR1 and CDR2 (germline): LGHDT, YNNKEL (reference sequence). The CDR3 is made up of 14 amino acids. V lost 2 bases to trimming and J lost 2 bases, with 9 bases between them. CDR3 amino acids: CASSQNGVNTEAFF. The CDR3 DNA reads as TGTGCCAGCAGCCAAAACGGGGTTAACACTGAAGCTTTCTTT.

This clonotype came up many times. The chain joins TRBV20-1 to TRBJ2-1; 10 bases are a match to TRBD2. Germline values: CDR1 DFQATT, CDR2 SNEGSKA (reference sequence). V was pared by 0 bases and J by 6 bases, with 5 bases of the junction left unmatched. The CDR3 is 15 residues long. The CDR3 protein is CSARDGRLAGNEQFF. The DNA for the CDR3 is TGCAGTGCTAGAGATGGAAGACTAGCGGGCAATGAGCAGTTCTTC.

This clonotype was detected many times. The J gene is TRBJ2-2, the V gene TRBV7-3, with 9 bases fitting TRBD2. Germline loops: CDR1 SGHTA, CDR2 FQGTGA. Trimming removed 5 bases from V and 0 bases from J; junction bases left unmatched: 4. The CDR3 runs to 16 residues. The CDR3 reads CASSPLAGTNTGELFF. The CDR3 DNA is TGTGCCAGCAGCCCCCTAGCGGGAACGAACACCGGGGAGCTGTTTTTT.

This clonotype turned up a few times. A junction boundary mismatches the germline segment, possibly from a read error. CDR3 sequence (DNA): TGCTGTGCTAGAGTCAGCCAAGGACAGGGTTCCTACGAGCAGTACTTC. Translating it yields CCARVSQGQGSYEQYF. This sequence joins TRBV20-1 and TRBJ2-7; TRBD1 matches 8 bases. CDR1 and CDR2 (germline): DFQATT, SNEGSKA (reference sequence). This CDR3 is 16 amino acids long.

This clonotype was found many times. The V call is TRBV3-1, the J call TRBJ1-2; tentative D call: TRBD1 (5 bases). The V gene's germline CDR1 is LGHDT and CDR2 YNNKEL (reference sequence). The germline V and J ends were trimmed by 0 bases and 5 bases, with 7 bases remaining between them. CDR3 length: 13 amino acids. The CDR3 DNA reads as TGTGCCAGCAGCCAAGATTGGGGGTATGGCTACACCTTC. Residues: CASSQDWGYGYTF.

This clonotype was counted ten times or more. The DNA of the CDR3 is TGCGCCAGCAGCTTGACCCTAGCGGACAATGAGCAGTTCTTC. Residues: CASSLTLADNEQFF. This rearrangement joins TRBV5-1 to TRBJ2-1, with 7 bases fitting TRBD2. After removal of 1 base from V and 5 bases from J, the junction contained 3 bases not matched to a gene. There are 14 residues in the CDR3. Germline V gives CDR1 SGHRS, CDR2 YFSETQ.

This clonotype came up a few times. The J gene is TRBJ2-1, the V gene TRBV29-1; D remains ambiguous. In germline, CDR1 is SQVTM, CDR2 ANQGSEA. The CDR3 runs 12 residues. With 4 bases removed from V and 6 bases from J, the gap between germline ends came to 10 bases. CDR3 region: CSVARTVNEQFF. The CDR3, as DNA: TGCAGCGTTGCCCGGACGGTCAATGAGCAGTTCTTC.

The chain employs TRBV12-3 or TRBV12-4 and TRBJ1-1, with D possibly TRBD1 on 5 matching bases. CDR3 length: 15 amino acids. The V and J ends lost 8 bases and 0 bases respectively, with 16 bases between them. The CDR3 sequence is CASGPSGRMNTEAFF. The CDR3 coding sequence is TGTGCCAGCGGGCCCTCGGGGCGGATGAACACTGAAGCTTTCTTT.

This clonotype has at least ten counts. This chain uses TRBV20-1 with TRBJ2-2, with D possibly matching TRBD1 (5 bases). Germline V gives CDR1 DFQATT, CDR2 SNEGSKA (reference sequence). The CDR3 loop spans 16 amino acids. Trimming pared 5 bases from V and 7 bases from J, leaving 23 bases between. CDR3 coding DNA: TGCAGTGCTCCCGAATCCAAGGCCAGGGCCGGCGGGGAGCTGTTTTTT. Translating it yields CSAPESKARAGGELFF.

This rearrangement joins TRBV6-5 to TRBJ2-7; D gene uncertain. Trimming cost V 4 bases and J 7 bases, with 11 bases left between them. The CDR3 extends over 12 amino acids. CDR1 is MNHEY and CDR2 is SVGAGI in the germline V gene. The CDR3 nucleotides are TGTGCCAGCAGTTTTAACATGCGAGAGCAGTACTTC. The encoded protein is CASSFNMREQYF.

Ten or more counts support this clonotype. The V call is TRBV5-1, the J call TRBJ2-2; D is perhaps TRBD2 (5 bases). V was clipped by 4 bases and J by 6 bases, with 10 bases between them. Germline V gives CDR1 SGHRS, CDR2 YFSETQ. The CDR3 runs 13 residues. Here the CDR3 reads CASSRMGAGELFF. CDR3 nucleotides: TGCGCCAGCAGCCGCATGGGAGCCGGGGAGCTGTTTTTT.

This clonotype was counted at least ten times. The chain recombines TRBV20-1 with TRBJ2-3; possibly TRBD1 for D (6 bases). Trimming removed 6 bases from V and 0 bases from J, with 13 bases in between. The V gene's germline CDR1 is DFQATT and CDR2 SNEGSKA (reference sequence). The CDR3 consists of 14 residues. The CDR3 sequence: CSARRQASTDTQYF. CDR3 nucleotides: TGCAGTGCCCGCCGACAGGCTAGCACAGATACGCAGTATTTT.

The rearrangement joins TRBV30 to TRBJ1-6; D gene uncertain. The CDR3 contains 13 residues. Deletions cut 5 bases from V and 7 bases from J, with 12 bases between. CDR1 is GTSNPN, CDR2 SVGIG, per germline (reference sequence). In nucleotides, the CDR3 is TGTGCCTGGTCTGGGGTAGGGAATTCACCCCTCCACTTT. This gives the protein CAWSGVGNSPLHF. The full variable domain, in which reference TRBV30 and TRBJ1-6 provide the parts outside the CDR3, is SQTIHQWPATLVQPVGSPLSLECTVEGTSNPNLYWYRQAAGRGLQLLFYSVGIGQISSEVPQNLSASRPQDRQFILSSKKLLLSDSGFYLCAWSGVGNSPLHFGNGTRLTVT.

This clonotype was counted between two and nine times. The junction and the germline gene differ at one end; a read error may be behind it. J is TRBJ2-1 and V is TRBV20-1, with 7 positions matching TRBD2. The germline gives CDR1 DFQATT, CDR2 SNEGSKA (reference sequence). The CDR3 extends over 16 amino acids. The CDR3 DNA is TGCTGTGCTAGAGAATATAGCGGGCGCTCCTACAATGAGCAGTTCTTC. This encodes CCAREYSGRSYNEQFF.

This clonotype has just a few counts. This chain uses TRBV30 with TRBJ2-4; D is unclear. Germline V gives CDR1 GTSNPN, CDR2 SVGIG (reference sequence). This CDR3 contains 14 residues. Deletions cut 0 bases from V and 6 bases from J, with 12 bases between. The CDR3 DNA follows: TGTGCCTGGAGTGTAAGTGGGATTGGAAACATTCAGTACTTC. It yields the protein CAWSVSGIGNIQYF.

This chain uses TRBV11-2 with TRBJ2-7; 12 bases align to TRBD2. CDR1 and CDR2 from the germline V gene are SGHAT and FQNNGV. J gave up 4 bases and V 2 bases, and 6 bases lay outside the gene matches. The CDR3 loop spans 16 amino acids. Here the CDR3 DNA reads TGTGCCAGCAGCTTACTAGCGGGAGGGGGGAAATACGAGCAGTACTTC. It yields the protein CASSLLAGGGKYEQYF. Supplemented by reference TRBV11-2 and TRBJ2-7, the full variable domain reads EAGVAQSPRYKIIEKRQSVAFWCNPISGHATLYWYQQILGQGPKLLIQFQNNGVVDDSQLPKDRFSAERLKGVDSTLKIQPAKLEDSAVYLCASSLLAGGGKYEQYFGPGTRLTVT.

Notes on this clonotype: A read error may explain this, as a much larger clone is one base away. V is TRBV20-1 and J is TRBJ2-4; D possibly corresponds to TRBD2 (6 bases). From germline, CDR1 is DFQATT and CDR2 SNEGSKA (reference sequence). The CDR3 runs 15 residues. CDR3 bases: TGCCGTGCCGTGGATCCTCCAAAGGGAGGAAACATTCAGTACTTC. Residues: CRAVDPPKGGNIQYF.